This paragraph reports one TCR beta chain. As originally analysed: The assay estimated nucleated cells by amplifying reference gene primers. Repertoires were generated with immunoSEQ multiplex PCR, while TCRdb's copy carries only in-frame clones and drops some. V, J and clone size are taken as reported in that table, and D and trimming were inferred from the DNA itself. The table includes some 150,000 clones, roughly 84% detected once. V was clipped by 0 bases and J by 7 bases; unmatched bases: 4. Looked up from germline, CDR1 is SGHRS and CDR2 is YFSETQ. The CDR3 is 15 amino acids. The data belong to a study of blood T cell repertoires in COVID-19. About the study: The United States, Italy and Spain supplied acute and convalescent COVID-19 samples.

The chain joins TRBV5-1 to TRBJ1-6; 7 bases map to TRBD1. This receptor was taken from a human donor in a cohort sampled during active COVID-19. The sample was peripheral blood. The chain's CDR3 is CASSLETGRNSPLHF. The DNA for the CDR3 is TGCGCCAGCAGCTTGGAGACAGGGAGGAATTCACCCCTCCACTTT. Full variable domain (outside the CDR3, taken from reference TRBV5-1 and TRBJ1-6): KAGVTQTPRYLIKTRGQQVTLSCSPISGHRSVSWYQQTPGQGLQFLFEYFSETQRNKGNFPGRFSGRQFSNSRSEMNVSTLELGDSALYLCASSLETGRNSPLHFGNGTRLTVT.